The rows below give T cell receptor beta chains drawn from one sample of a study of Graves' ophthalmopathy and Graves' hyperthyroidism. TCRdb independently ran MiXCR on the multiplex PCR reads; one entry per CDR3 protein. The sample consists of about 620,000 distinct CDR3 sequences, 22% of them appearing once. Source material: peripheral blood. Every receptor here comes from a woman aged 18-35 years with stable Graves' hyperthyroidism. Some clones in this sample may be carry-over from other donors' samples. CDR3s include the opening cysteine and the closing phenylalanine or tryptophan. The D gene is left open where the match is weak. Clone size, where shown, is once, few, many, or a class for clones that have expanded.

CDR3aa: CSARVQVSNTEAFF
CDR3nt: TGCAGTGCTAGAGTACAGGTTTCGAACACTGAAGCTTTCTTT
j_gene: TRBJ1-1
abundance: NA
d_gene: NA
v_gene: TRBV20-1

CDR3aa: CASSSVGRDSSYEQYF
CDR3nt: TGTGCCAGCAGCTCAGTGGGTCGGGACAGTTCCTACGAGCAGTACTTC
j_gene: TRBJ2-7
abundance: many
d_gene: TRBD1
v_gene: TRBV11-2

CDR3aa: CASSIGPQGGSQPQHF
CDR3nt: TGTGCCAGTAGTATTGGTCCACAGGGTGGCAGTCAGCCCCAGCATTTT
j_gene: TRBJ1-5
abundance: many
d_gene: NA
v_gene: TRBV19

CDR3aa: CASRTSEYYEQYF
CDR3nt: TGTGCCAGCAGGACTAGCGAATACTACGAGCAGTACTTC
j_gene: TRBJ2-7
abundance: many
d_gene: TRBD2
v_gene: TRBV2

CDR3aa: CASSFRGYRVRSGNTIYF
CDR3nt: TGTGCCAGCAGTTTCCGGGGTTATCGGGTCCGCTCTGGAAACACCATATATTTT
j_gene: TRBJ1-3
abundance: many
d_gene: NA
v_gene: TRBV28

CDR3aa: CAIRTQVAAEAFF
CDR3nt: TGTGCCATCAGGACTCAGGTCGCCGCTGAAGCTTTCTTT
j_gene: TRBJ1-1
abundance: many
d_gene: NA
v_gene: TRBV10-3

CDR3aa: CASSWGTRSVYEQYF
CDR3nt: TGTGCCAGCAGTTGGGGGACAAGGTCTGTCTACGAGCAGTACTTC
j_gene: TRBJ2-7
abundance: NA
d_gene: NA
v_gene: TRBV11-1

CDR3aa: CSARDPSGQRNTEAFF
CDR3nt: TGCAGTGCTAGAGATCCCTCCGGACAGCGGAACACTGAAGCTTTCTTT
j_gene: TRBJ1-1
abundance: many
d_gene: NA
v_gene: TRBV20-1

CDR3aa: CASSQAGGARTLQETQYF
CDR3nt: TGCGCCAGCAGTCAAGCAGGTGGGGCCAGAACTCTCCAAGAGACCCAGTACTTC
j_gene: TRBJ2-5
abundance: NA
d_gene: NA
v_gene: TRBV4-1

CDR3aa: CASSEARNGELFF
CDR3nt: TGTGCCAGCAGTGAAGCGCGAAACGGGGAGCTGTTTTTT
j_gene: TRBJ2-2
abundance: many
d_gene: NA
v_gene: TRBV2

CDR3aa: CASSPPAVGSNYGYTF
CDR3nt: TGTGCCAGCAGCCCCCCTGCGGTGGGATCTAACTATGGCTACACCTTC
j_gene: TRBJ1-2
abundance: few
d_gene: NA
v_gene: TRBV3-1

CDR3aa: CASGAFYETQYF
CDR3nt: TGTGCCAGCGGGGCGTTTTATGAGACCCAGTACTTC
j_gene: TRBJ2-5
abundance: NA
d_gene: NA
v_gene: TRBV28

CDR3aa: CASSKRDSSYEQYF
CDR3nt: TGTGCCAGTAGTAAACGGGACTCCTCCTACGAGCAGTACTTC
j_gene: TRBJ2-7
abundance: many
d_gene: NA
v_gene: TRBV19

CDR3aa: CASSANLGRGETQYF
CDR3nt: TGTGCCAGCAGCGCTAACCTCGGACGCGGAGAGACCCAGTACTTC
j_gene: TRBJ2-5
abundance: few
d_gene: NA
v_gene: TRBV4-1

CDR3aa: CASSLDGTGTGNTEAFF
CDR3nt: TGCGCCAGCAGCTTGGATGGGACAGGCACGGGCAACACTGAAGCTTTCTTT
j_gene: TRBJ1-1
abundance: many
d_gene: TRBD1
v_gene: TRBV5-1

CDR3aa: CAWSRRGRDTEAFF
CDR3nt: TGTGCCTGGAGTCGACGGGGGCGGGACACTGAAGCTTTCTTT
j_gene: TRBJ1-1
abundance: NA
d_gene: NA
v_gene: TRBV30

CDR3aa: CASTSISGANVLTF
CDR3nt: TGTGCCAGCACCAGCATCTCTGGGGCCAACGTCCTGACTTTC
j_gene: TRBJ2-6
abundance: NA
d_gene: NA
v_gene: TRBV6-1

CDR3aa: CASSPWTDLNTGELFF
CDR3nt: TGTGCCAGCAGCCCATGGACAGATCTGAACACCGGGGAGCTGTTTTTT
j_gene: TRBJ2-2
abundance: many
d_gene: NA
v_gene: TRBV9

CDR3aa: CASSSLGISYEQYF
CDR3nt: TGTGCCAGCAGCTCCTTAGGGATCTCCTACGAGCAGTACTTC
j_gene: TRBJ2-7
abundance: few
d_gene: NA
v_gene: TRBV28

CDR3aa: CASRPEGRANVLTF
CDR3nt: TGTGCCAGCAGGCCCGAGGGGCGGGCCAACGTCCTGACTTTC
j_gene: TRBJ2-6
abundance: many
d_gene: NA
v_gene: TRBV12-3/TRBV12-4

CDR3aa: CASSYPGGGTNTGELFF
CDR3nt: TGTGCCAGCAGTTACCCCGGAGGAGGGACCAACACCGGGGAGCTGTTTTTT
j_gene: TRBJ2-2
abundance: many
d_gene: NA
v_gene: TRBV6-5

CDR3aa: CASSFEAVNTEAFF
CDR3nt: TGTGCCAGCAGCTTCGAAGCAGTGAACACTGAAGCTTTCTTT
j_gene: TRBJ1-1
abundance: NA
d_gene: NA
v_gene: TRBV11-2

CDR3aa: CSVGPGQGAGGYTF
CDR3nt: TGCAGCGTCGGTCCGGGACAGGGGGCCGGTGGCTACACCTTC
j_gene: TRBJ1-2
abundance: many
d_gene: TRBD1
v_gene: TRBV29-1

CDR3aa: CASSVRPWYEQYF
CDR3nt: TGTGCCAGCAGTGTTAGGCCGTGGTACGAGCAGTACTTC
j_gene: TRBJ2-7
abundance: few
d_gene: NA
v_gene: TRBV27

CDR3aa: CSLGPIGCGNQPQHF
CDR3nt: TGCAGCTTGGGCCCTATTGGATGCGGCAATCAGCCCCAGCATTTT
j_gene: TRBJ1-5
abundance: many
d_gene: NA
v_gene: TRBV29-1

CDR3aa: CAISEHVRLADEQYF
CDR3nt: TGTGCCATCAGTGAGCACGTGAGGCTAGCTGACGAGCAGTACTTC
j_gene: TRBJ2-7
abundance: many
d_gene: NA
v_gene: TRBV10-3

CDR3aa: CASSPLTVGDGYTF
CDR3nt: TGCGCCAGCAGCCCGTTGACAGTTGGAGATGGCTACACCTTC
j_gene: TRBJ1-2
abundance: NA
d_gene: NA
v_gene: TRBV5-1

CDR3aa: CASSSWTGGNTGELFF
CDR3nt: TGTGCCAGCAGCTCATGGACAGGGGGTAACACCGGGGAGCTGTTTTTT
j_gene: TRBJ2-2
abundance: few
d_gene: TRBD1
v_gene: TRBV11-2

CDR3aa: CSAQKAGIYTEAFF
CDR3nt: TGCAGTGCTCAGAAAGCGGGGATTTACACTGAAGCTTTCTTT
j_gene: TRBJ1-1
abundance: NA
d_gene: NA
v_gene: TRBV20-1

CDR3aa: CATGPPGPLYEQYF
CDR3nt: TGTGCCACAGGGCCCCCGGGACCTTTGTACGAGCAGTACTTC
j_gene: TRBJ2-7
abundance: once
d_gene: NA
v_gene: TRBV6-1

CDR3aa: CASIQTGAKFMNTEAFF
CDR3nt: TGTGCCAGCATCCAAACGGGAGCAAAATTCATGAACACTGAAGCTTTCTTT
j_gene: TRBJ1-1
abundance: many
d_gene: NA
v_gene: TRBV27

CDR3aa: CASSQPLRMYTEAFF
CDR3nt: TGTGCCAGCAGCCAACCTCTCAGAATGTACACTGAAGCTTTCTTT
j_gene: TRBJ1-1
abundance: NA
d_gene: NA
v_gene: TRBV3-1

CDR3aa: CASSEARWIMNTEAFF
CDR3nt: TGTGCCAGCAGTGAAGCTCGTTGGATCATGAACACTGAAGCTTTCTTT
j_gene: TRBJ1-1
abundance: NA
d_gene: NA
v_gene: TRBV6-1

CDR3aa: CASSYSTGKNSYEQYF
CDR3nt: TGTGCCAGCAGTTACTCGACGGGGAAAAACTCCTACGAGCAGTACTTC
j_gene: TRBJ2-7
abundance: NA
d_gene: NA
v_gene: TRBV6-5

CDR3aa: CASSLSDRNYGYTF
CDR3nt: TGTGCCAGCAGTCTCAGTGACAGAAACTATGGCTACACCTTC
j_gene: TRBJ1-2
abundance: many
d_gene: NA
v_gene: TRBV12-3/TRBV12-4

CDR3aa: CASSLGTRENTGELFF
CDR3nt: TGTGCCAGCAGTTTGGGGACTAGGGAGAACACCGGGGAGCTGTTTTTT
j_gene: TRBJ2-2
abundance: many
d_gene: TRBD2
v_gene: TRBV27

CDR3aa: CSARDGVRGTEAFF
CDR3nt: TGCAGTGCTAGAGATGGGGTCCGGGGCACTGAAGCTTTCTTT
j_gene: TRBJ1-1
abundance: many
d_gene: NA
v_gene: TRBV20-1

CDR3aa: CASTKWGQGNQPQHF
CDR3nt: TGTGCCAGCACTAAGTGGGGACAGGGTAATCAGCCCCAGCATTTT
j_gene: TRBJ1-5
abundance: few
d_gene: TRBD1
v_gene: TRBV28

CDR3aa: CASSPGNYNSPLHF
CDR3nt: TGTGCCAGCTCACCAGGGAACTATAATTCACCCCTCCACTTT
j_gene: TRBJ1-6
abundance: NA
d_gene: NA
v_gene: TRBV18

CDR3aa: CASTGYSETEAFF
CDR3nt: TGTGCCAGCACCGGTTACAGCGAAACTGAAGCTTTCTTT
j_gene: TRBJ1-1
abundance: NA
d_gene: NA
v_gene: TRBV6-1

CDR3aa: CASSWDTNPGELFF
CDR3nt: TGTGCCAGCAGCTGGGACACGAATCCCGGGGAGCTGTTTTTT
j_gene: TRBJ2-2
abundance: few
d_gene: NA
v_gene: TRBV7-2

CDR3aa: CASRPNYGRGDFQETQYF
CDR3nt: TGTGCCAGCAGACCCAATTACGGGCGGGGAGATTTTCAAGAGACCCAGTACTTC
j_gene: TRBJ2-5
abundance: many
d_gene: NA
v_gene: TRBV6-1

CDR3aa: CASSYSGTGSSPLHF
CDR3nt: TGTGCCAGCAGTTACTCCGGGACAGGGTCATCACCCCTCCACTTT
j_gene: TRBJ1-6
abundance: few
d_gene: TRBD1
v_gene: TRBV6-2/TRBV6-3

CDR3aa: CASATSGANVLTF
CDR3nt: TGTGCCAGTGCAACATCTGGGGCCAACGTCCTGACTTTC
j_gene: TRBJ2-6
abundance: NA
d_gene: NA
v_gene: TRBV19

CDR3aa: CSADQYGSHQHF
CDR3nt: TGCAGTGCCGACCAATACGGTTCGCACCAGCATTTT
j_gene: TRBJ1-5
abundance: many
d_gene: NA
v_gene: TRBV20-1

CDR3aa: CASRQQGQETQYF
CDR3nt: TGTGCCAGCAGACAACAGGGGCAAGAGACCCAGTACTTC
j_gene: TRBJ2-5
abundance: many
d_gene: TRBD1
v_gene: TRBV6-5

CDR3aa: CASSLMGVSYGYTF
CDR3nt: TGTGCCAGCAGTTTAATGGGAGTGAGCTATGGCTACACCTTC
j_gene: TRBJ1-2
abundance: many
d_gene: NA
v_gene: TRBV28

CDR3aa: CASRLAPSNQPQHF
CDR3nt: TGTGCCAGCAGACTGGCTCCTAGCAATCAGCCCCAGCATTTT
j_gene: TRBJ1-5
abundance: many
d_gene: NA
v_gene: TRBV6-1

CDR3aa: CSAQGAQGSYNSPLHF
CDR3nt: TGCAGTGCCCAAGGGGCGCAAGGGTCCTATAATTCACCCCTCCACTTT
j_gene: TRBJ1-6
abundance: few
d_gene: NA
v_gene: TRBV20-1